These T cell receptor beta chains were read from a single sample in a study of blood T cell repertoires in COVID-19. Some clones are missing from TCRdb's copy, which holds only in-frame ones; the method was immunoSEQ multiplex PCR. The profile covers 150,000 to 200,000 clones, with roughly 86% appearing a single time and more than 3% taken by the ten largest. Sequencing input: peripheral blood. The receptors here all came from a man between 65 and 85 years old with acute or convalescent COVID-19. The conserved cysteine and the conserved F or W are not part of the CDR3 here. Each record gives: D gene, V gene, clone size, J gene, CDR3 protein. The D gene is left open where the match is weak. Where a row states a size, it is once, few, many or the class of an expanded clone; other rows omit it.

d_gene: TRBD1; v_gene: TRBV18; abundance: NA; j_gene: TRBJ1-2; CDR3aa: ASSQDRVYGYT
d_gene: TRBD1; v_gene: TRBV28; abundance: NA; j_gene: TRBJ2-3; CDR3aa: ASPDRATDTQY
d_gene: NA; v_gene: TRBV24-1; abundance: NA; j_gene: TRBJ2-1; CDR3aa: ATSALSGRGGPSLF
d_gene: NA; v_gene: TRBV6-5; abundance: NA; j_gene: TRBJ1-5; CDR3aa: ASTRRGGNQPQH
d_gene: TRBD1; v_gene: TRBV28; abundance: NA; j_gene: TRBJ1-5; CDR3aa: ASSFYTGGGDQPQH
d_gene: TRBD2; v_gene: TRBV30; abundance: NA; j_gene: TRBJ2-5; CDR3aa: AWTSGGTQY
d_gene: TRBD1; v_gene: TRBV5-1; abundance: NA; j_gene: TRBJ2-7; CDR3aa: ASSSPNRGSYEQY
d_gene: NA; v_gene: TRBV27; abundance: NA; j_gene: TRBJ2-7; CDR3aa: ASSIMPRYEQY
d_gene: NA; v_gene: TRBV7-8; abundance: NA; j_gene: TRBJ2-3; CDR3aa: ASSLRVRYDTDTQY
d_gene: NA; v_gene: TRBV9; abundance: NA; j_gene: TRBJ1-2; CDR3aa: ASSMRGGQGSYGYT
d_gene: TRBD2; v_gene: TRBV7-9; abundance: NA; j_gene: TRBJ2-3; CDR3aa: ASSFSTSGSADTQY
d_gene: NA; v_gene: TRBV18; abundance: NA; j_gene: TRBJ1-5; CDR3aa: ASSTYSNQPQH
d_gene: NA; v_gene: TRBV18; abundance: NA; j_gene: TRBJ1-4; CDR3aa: ASSPGGYDEKLF
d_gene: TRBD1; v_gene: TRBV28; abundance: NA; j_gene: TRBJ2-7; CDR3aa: ASRLTGSFYEQY
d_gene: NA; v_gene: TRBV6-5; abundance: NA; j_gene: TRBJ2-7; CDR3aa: ASRSGTPYEQY
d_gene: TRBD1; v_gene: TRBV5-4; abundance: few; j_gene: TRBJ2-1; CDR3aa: ASSSGTGAYEQF
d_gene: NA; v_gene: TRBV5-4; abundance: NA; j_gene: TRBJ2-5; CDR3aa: ASSLRRQDETQY
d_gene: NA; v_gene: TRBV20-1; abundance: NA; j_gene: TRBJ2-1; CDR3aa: SARVGIKQF
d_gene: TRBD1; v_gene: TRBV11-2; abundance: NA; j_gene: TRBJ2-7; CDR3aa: ASSPRTGDEQY
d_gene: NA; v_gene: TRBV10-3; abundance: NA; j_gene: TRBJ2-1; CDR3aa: AISELGTNGLEQF
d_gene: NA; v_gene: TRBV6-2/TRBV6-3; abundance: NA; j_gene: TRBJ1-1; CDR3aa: ASSSQANTEAF
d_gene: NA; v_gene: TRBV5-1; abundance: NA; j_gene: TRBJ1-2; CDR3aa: ASSLEAGGGVNYGYT
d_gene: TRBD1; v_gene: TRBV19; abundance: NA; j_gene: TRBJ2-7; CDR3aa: ASSHGQGRRAEQY
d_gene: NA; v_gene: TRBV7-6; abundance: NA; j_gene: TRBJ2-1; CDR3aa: ASGRSSYNEQF
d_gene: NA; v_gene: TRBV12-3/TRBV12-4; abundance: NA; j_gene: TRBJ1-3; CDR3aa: ASQRQSGNTIY
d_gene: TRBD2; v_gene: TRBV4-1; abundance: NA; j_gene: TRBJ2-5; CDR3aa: ASSQLGGQETQY
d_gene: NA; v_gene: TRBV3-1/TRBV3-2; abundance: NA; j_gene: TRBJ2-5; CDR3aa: ASSQGLPAETQY
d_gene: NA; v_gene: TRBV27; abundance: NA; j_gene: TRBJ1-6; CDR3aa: ASAFGDILH
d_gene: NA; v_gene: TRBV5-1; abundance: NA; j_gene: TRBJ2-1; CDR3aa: ASSFYTYNEQF
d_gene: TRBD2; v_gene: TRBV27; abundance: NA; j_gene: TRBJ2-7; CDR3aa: ASSLVGGAYEQY
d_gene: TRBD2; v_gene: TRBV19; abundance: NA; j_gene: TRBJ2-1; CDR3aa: ASSGTSGRPGNEQF
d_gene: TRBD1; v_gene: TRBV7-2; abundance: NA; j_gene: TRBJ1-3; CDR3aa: ASSRNRGPYSGNTIY
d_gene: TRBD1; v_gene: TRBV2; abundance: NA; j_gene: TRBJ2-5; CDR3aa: ASRPGGMVGTQY
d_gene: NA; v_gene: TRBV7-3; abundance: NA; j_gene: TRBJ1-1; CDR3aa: ASSHIGTLTEAF
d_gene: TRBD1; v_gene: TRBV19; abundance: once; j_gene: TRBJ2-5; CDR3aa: ASQGALGTQETQY
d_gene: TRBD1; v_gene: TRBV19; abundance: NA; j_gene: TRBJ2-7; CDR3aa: ASSRAGGYEQY
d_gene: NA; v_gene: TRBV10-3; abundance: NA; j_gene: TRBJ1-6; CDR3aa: AISETQNSPLH
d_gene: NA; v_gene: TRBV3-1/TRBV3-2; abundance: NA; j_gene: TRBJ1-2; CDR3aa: ASSQGTDTTNYGYT
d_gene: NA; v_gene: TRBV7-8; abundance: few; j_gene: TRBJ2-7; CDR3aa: ASSRGGDEQY
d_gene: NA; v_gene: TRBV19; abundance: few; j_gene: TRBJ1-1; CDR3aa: ASSIIAGSEAF
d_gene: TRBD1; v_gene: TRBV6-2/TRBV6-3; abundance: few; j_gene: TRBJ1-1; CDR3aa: ASSPQGANTEAF
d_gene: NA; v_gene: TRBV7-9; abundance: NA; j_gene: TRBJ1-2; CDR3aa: ASSPRGGGNGYT
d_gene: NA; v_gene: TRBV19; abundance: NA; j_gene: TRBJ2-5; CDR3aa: ASSILGVETQY
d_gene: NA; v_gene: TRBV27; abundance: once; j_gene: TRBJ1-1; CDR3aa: ALGENRLAF
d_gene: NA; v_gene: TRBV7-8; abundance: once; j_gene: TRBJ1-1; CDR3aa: ASSLTSPGIEAF
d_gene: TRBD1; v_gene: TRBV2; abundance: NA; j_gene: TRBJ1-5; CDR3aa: ASSLDRAGNQPQH
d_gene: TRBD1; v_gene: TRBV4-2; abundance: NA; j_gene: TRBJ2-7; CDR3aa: ASSLRDRGSYEQY
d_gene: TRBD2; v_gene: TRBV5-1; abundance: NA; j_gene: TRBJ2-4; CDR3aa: ASSAYLAGGLAKNIQY
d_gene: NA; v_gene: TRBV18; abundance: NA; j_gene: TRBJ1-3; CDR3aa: ASSPQQVIPGNTIY
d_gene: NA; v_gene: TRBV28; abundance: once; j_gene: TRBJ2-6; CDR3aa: ASTRRGAAFSGANVLT